This TCR beta chain stems from a study of OX40 agonist ivuxolimab in advanced cancers. The data were produced by immunoSEQ multiplex PCR, yet TCRdb's version contains in-frame clones alone and is incomplete. The sample has some 70,000 clones; around four fifths are singletons. CDR1 is SGHVS and CDR2 is FNYEAQ in the germline V gene. The CDR3 runs to 14 residues. Trimming took 5 bases from V and 5 from J; bases not matched to a gene: 3. The sequencing here drew on CD4+ or CD8+ T cells sorted from blood, taken in a trial of the OX40 agonist ivuxolimab. The chain links TRBV7-6 to TRBJ1-4, with 9 bases matching TRBD1. The TCR comes from an adult with an advanced solid tumor such as melanoma, head and neck, liver or kidney cancer. The CDR3 loop is CASSLGTGNEKLFF. As DNA, the CDR3 is TGTGCCAGCAGCCTAGGGACAGGGAATGAAAAACTGTTTTTT. The variable domain in full, with the rest retrieved from reference TRBV7-6 and TRBJ1-4, is GAGVSQSPRYKVTKRGQDVALRCDPISGHVSLYWYRQALGQGPEFLTYFNYEAQQDKSGLPNDRFSAERPEGSISTLTIQRTEQRDSAMYRCASSLGTGNEKLFFGSGTQLSVL.